A selection of T cell receptor beta chains follows, all from one sample in a study of PD-1 blockade in mismatch repair-deficient tumors. Libraries were prepared by immunoSEQ multiplex PCR; TCRdb keeps only in-frame clonotypes and omits some of them. The data show about 10,000 clones, 70% to 90% seen once. These receptors' targets are unknown. Sequencing was performed on cells cultured in vitro, taken from a patient treated with pembrolizumab. The receptors originated from an adult with mismatch repair-deficient cancer. CDR3s include the opening cysteine and the closing phenylalanine or tryptophan. Fields, in order: J gene, clone size, V gene, D gene, CDR3 DNA, CDR3 protein. D genes are given only for firm matches. Clone size is given for some rows only: seen once, a few or many times, or a class if the clone is expanded.

j_call: TRBJ2-7
clone_size: few
v_call: TRBV4-1
d_call: TRBD1
cdr3_nt: TGCGCCAGCAGCCAGAGCCGGGACAGGGACACCTACGAGCAGTACTTC
cdr3_aa: CASSQSRDRDTYEQYF

j_call: TRBJ2-7
clone_size: NA
v_call: TRBV5-4
d_call: TRBD1
cdr3_nt: TGTGCCAGCAGCTTGGGAGGGGGCAACGCCTACGAGCAGTACTTC
cdr3_aa: CASSLGGGNAYEQYF

j_call: TRBJ2-2
clone_size: NA
v_call: TRBV5-1
d_call: TRBD2
cdr3_nt: TGCGCCAGCAGCTGGGGGACTAGCGGTAACACCGGGGAGCTGTTTTTT
cdr3_aa: CASSWGTSGNTGELFF

j_call: TRBJ2-5
clone_size: NA
v_call: TRBV18
d_call: TRBD2
cdr3_nt: TGTGCCAGCTCACCGTCCAGCGGGAGCGAGGAGACCCAGTACTTC
cdr3_aa: CASSPSSGSEETQYF

j_call: TRBJ2-7
clone_size: once
v_call: TRBV28
d_call: TRBD2
cdr3_nt: TGTGCCAGCAATCCGGGACTACCGTACGAGCAGTACTTC
cdr3_aa: CASNPGLPYEQYF

j_call: TRBJ2-7
clone_size: NA
v_call: TRBV30
d_call: TRBD1
cdr3_nt: TGTGCCTGGAGTGAGGGGGCCGCGAGCTCCTACGAGCAGTACTTC
cdr3_aa: CAWSEGAASSYEQYF

j_call: TRBJ2-3
clone_size: NA
v_call: TRBV7-9
d_call: NA
cdr3_nt: TGTGCCAGCAGCTTAACCCCTTGGGGGGATACAGATACGCAGTATTTT
cdr3_aa: CASSLTPWGDTDTQYF

j_call: TRBJ1-2
clone_size: NA
v_call: TRBV18
d_call: NA
cdr3_nt: TGTGCCAGCTCACCGTTCGACAGCGAATCATATGGCTACACCTTC
cdr3_aa: CASSPFDSESYGYTF

j_call: TRBJ1-1
clone_size: NA
v_call: TRBV9
d_call: TRBD1
cdr3_nt: TGTGCCAGCAGCGTAGACCCTGGACAGGGGAACACTGAAGCTTTCTTT
cdr3_aa: CASSVDPGQGNTEAFF

j_call: TRBJ1-4
clone_size: medium-sized
v_call: TRBV27
d_call: NA
cdr3_nt: TGTGCCAGCAGTTTTTCGGGGTCAGGGCATGAAAAACTGTTTTTT
cdr3_aa: CASSFSGSGHEKLFF

j_call: TRBJ2-1
clone_size: NA
v_call: TRBV18
d_call: TRBD2
cdr3_nt: TGTGCCAGCTCACCAAGACGGGAGGGAGGTGAGCAGTTCTTC
cdr3_aa: CASSPRREGGEQFF

j_call: TRBJ2-3
clone_size: NA
v_call: TRBV4-2
d_call: TRBD2
cdr3_nt: TGTGCCAGCAGCCCCGGGACTAGCGGGAGAGGAGATACGCAGTATTTT
cdr3_aa: CASSPGTSGRGDTQYF

j_call: TRBJ1-1
clone_size: medium-sized
v_call: TRBV27
d_call: TRBD1
cdr3_nt: TGTGCCAGCAGTTCGATCGGACAGGGAGGGACTGAAGCTTTCTTT
cdr3_aa: CASSSIGQGGTEAFF

j_call: TRBJ2-7
clone_size: NA
v_call: TRBV4-1
d_call: TRBD2
cdr3_nt: TGCGCCAGCAGTCGACTAGCGGGAGGGTACGAGCAGTACTTC
cdr3_aa: CASSRLAGGYEQYF

j_call: TRBJ2-5
clone_size: NA
v_call: TRBV29-1
d_call: TRBD2
cdr3_nt: TGCAGCGTTTCTGGCGGGAGGTTAGCAGAGACCCAGTACTTC
cdr3_aa: CSVSGGRLAETQYF

j_call: TRBJ2-7
clone_size: NA
v_call: TRBV27
d_call: TRBD1
cdr3_nt: TGTGCCAGCAGTTTAGCCGGGACAGGGAACGAGCAGTACTTC
cdr3_aa: CASSLAGTGNEQYF

j_call: TRBJ2-7
clone_size: NA
v_call: TRBV28
d_call: NA
cdr3_nt: TGTGCCAGCAGTTTACCCTACGAGCAGTACTTC
cdr3_aa: CASSLPYEQYF

j_call: TRBJ2-2
clone_size: NA
v_call: TRBV28
d_call: TRBD1
cdr3_nt: TGTGCCAGCAGTGAGACAGGGGGGAACACCGGGGAGCTGTTTTTT
cdr3_aa: CASSETGGNTGELFF

j_call: TRBJ1-2
clone_size: NA
v_call: TRBV1
d_call: NA
cdr3_nt: TGCACCAGCAGCCCGGAGGTTCGGGGAATCACCTTC
cdr3_aa: CTSSPEVRGITF

j_call: TRBJ2-7
clone_size: NA
v_call: TRBV28
d_call: NA
cdr3_nt: TGTGCCAGCAGTTTAGACGAGCAGTACTTC
cdr3_aa: CASSLDEQYF

j_call: TRBJ2-7
clone_size: NA
v_call: TRBV11-1
d_call: TRBD2
cdr3_nt: TGTGCCAGCAGCTTAACGGTGAGCGGGAGTGATTACGAGCAGTACTTC
cdr3_aa: CASSLTVSGSDYEQYF

j_call: TRBJ2-7
clone_size: NA
v_call: TRBV28
d_call: NA
cdr3_nt: TGTGCCAGCAGTTTTGGCCGTGGAACCTACGAGCAGTACTTC
cdr3_aa: CASSFGRGTYEQYF

j_call: TRBJ1-2
clone_size: NA
v_call: TRBV19
d_call: TRBD1
cdr3_nt: TGTGCCAGTAGTTCTCCGGGACAGGGGATTGAGGGCTACACCTTC
cdr3_aa: CASSSPGQGIEGYTF

j_call: TRBJ1-4
clone_size: NA
v_call: TRBV5-6
d_call: NA
cdr3_nt: TGTGCCAGCAGCTCGCTCGAAGTATCTAATGAAAAACTGTTTTTT
cdr3_aa: CASSSLEVSNEKLFF

j_call: TRBJ1-3
clone_size: NA
v_call: TRBV5-6
d_call: NA
cdr3_nt: TGTGCCAGCAGCTTGATCTCTGGAAACACCATATATTTT
cdr3_aa: CASSLISGNTIYF

j_call: TRBJ2-7
clone_size: NA
v_call: TRBV18
d_call: TRBD2
cdr3_nt: TGTGCCAGCTCACCAGGACTAGCGGGAGCCGCCGAGCAGTACTTC
cdr3_aa: CASSPGLAGAAEQYF

j_call: TRBJ1-4
clone_size: NA
v_call: TRBV5-1
d_call: TRBD1
cdr3_nt: TGCGCCAGCAGCGGACAGGGTCAACGGGAAAAACTGTTTTTT
cdr3_aa: CASSGQGQREKLFF

j_call: TRBJ2-1
clone_size: NA
v_call: TRBV7-2
d_call: NA
cdr3_nt: TGTGCCAGCAGCTTAATGGGGCTGTTATACAATGAGCAGTTCTTC
cdr3_aa: CASSLMGLLYNEQFF

j_call: TRBJ2-1
clone_size: NA
v_call: TRBV7-3
d_call: TRBD2
cdr3_nt: TGTGCCAGCAGCGCGACTAGCGGGAGTTACAATGAGCAGTTCTTC
cdr3_aa: CASSATSGSYNEQFF

j_call: TRBJ2-5
clone_size: NA
v_call: TRBV2
d_call: NA
cdr3_nt: TGTGCCAGCAGTGAGAAGGGCGACTATCAAGAGACCCAGTACTTC
cdr3_aa: CASSEKGDYQETQYF

j_call: TRBJ2-1
clone_size: NA
v_call: TRBV28
d_call: NA
cdr3_nt: TGTGCCAGCAGTCGAGGACGGCGGAGGAGGGATGAGCAGTTCTTC
cdr3_aa: CASSRGRRRRDEQFF

j_call: TRBJ1-4
clone_size: NA
v_call: TRBV25-1
d_call: NA
cdr3_nt: TGTGCCAGCAGTGAATTCCCCGGCTCTATTAATGAAAAACTGTTTTTT
cdr3_aa: CASSEFPGSINEKLFF

j_call: TRBJ1-2
clone_size: NA
v_call: TRBV9
d_call: TRBD1
cdr3_nt: TGTGCCAGCAGCGCCCCCGACAGGGGGCTTCTAGGCTACACCTTC
cdr3_aa: CASSAPDRGLLGYTF

j_call: TRBJ2-5
clone_size: NA
v_call: TRBV27
d_call: TRBD1
cdr3_nt: TGTGCCAGCAGTTTATACCCTCGGGACAGGGTGGAGTACTTC
cdr3_aa: CASSLYPRDRVEYF

j_call: TRBJ2-3
clone_size: NA
v_call: TRBV30
d_call: TRBD2
cdr3_nt: TGTGCCTGGAGTAGGGCGGGAGTGTTAGCAGATACGCAGTATTTT
cdr3_aa: CAWSRAGVLADTQYF

j_call: TRBJ1-6
clone_size: NA
v_call: TRBV28
d_call: TRBD1
cdr3_nt: TGTGCCAGCAGACGCCGGACAGGGGGGGTAGGTTCACCCCTCCACTTT
cdr3_aa: CASRRRTGGVGSPLHF

j_call: TRBJ2-7
clone_size: NA
v_call: TRBV9
d_call: TRBD2
cdr3_nt: TGTGCCAGCAGCGTAGGAAGCGGGAGCTCCTACGAGCAGTACTTC
cdr3_aa: CASSVGSGSSYEQYF

j_call: TRBJ2-3
clone_size: NA
v_call: TRBV7-3
d_call: TRBD2
cdr3_nt: TGTGCCAGCAGCTCCTACACTAGCGGAGTTACAGATACGCAGTATTTT
cdr3_aa: CASSSYTSGVTDTQYF

j_call: TRBJ2-2
clone_size: NA
v_call: TRBV7-2
d_call: NA
cdr3_nt: TGTGCCAGCAGCGATAATAGGGGGGAGCTGTTTTTT
cdr3_aa: CASSDNRGELFF

j_call: TRBJ1-1
clone_size: NA
v_call: TRBV11-3
d_call: NA
cdr3_nt: TGTGCCAGCAGCTTAGAGCTGAACACTGAAGCTTTCTTT
cdr3_aa: CASSLELNTEAFF

j_call: TRBJ1-2
clone_size: once
v_call: TRBV5-6
d_call: NA
cdr3_nt: TGTGCCAGCAGCTGGCAAGCGGGTTTCGGCTACACCTTC
cdr3_aa: CASSWQAGFGYTF

j_call: TRBJ2-5
clone_size: NA
v_call: TRBV6-6
d_call: TRBD2
cdr3_nt: TGTGCCAGCAGCTGGACTAGCGGTGGAGAGACCCAGTACTTC
cdr3_aa: CASSWTSGGETQYF

j_call: TRBJ2-1
clone_size: NA
v_call: TRBV28
d_call: NA
cdr3_nt: TGTGCCAGCAGTTTTCTCGCCGAGTACAATGAGCAGTTCTTC
cdr3_aa: CASSFLAEYNEQFF

j_call: TRBJ2-3
clone_size: NA
v_call: TRBV23-1
d_call: TRBD1
cdr3_nt: TGCGCCAGCAGTCAAACGACAGGGGGCGATGATACGCAGTATTTT
cdr3_aa: CASSQTTGGDDTQYF

j_call: TRBJ1-1
clone_size: NA
v_call: TRBV14
d_call: NA
cdr3_nt: TGTGCCAGCAGCCAAGTCGGACCTTATCGGGGCGCTTTCTTT
cdr3_aa: CASSQVGPYRGAFF